A single sample is the source of the 25 T cell receptor beta chains below, sequenced in a study of T cell responses to AZD1222 COVID-19 vaccine. Clones were sequenced by immunoSEQ multiplex PCR, and TCRdb holds only the in-frame ones, with some missing. The profile covers approximately 26,000 clones, with 88% appearing a single time and around 2.7% taken by the ten largest. This specimen was peripheral blood, taken 28 days after the second AZD1222 dose. The receptor set was obtained from an adult who received the AZD1222 COVID-19 vaccine.

This chain uses TRBV19 with TRBJ2-7, with a tentative D call TRBD1 (6 bases). The CDR3 runs 13 residues. Germline V gene sequence: CDR1 LNHDA, CDR2 SQIVND (reference sequence). Trimming left V 6 bases short and J 3 bases short, with 12 bases between. CDR3 DNA sequence: TGTGCCAGTAGGGGACGAGGGGGCTACGAGCAGTACTTC. Translating gives CASRGRGGYEQYF.

The chain uses TRBV10-1 and TRBJ1-2; D gene ambiguous. The germline V gene encodes CDR1 WNHNN and CDR2 SYGVQD (reference sequence). The CDR3 has 13 residues. Trimming cost V 3 bases and J 5 bases, with 10 bases left between them. CDR3 amino acids: CASSDSADYGYTF. The CDR3 coding sequence is TGCGCCAGCAGTGACAGTGCGGATTATGGCTACACCTTC.

The V call is TRBV5-8, the J call TRBJ2-1, with D perhaps given as TRBD1 or TRBD2 (5 bases each). CDR1 and CDR2 (germline): SGHTS, YDEGEE. The CDR3 runs to 15 residues. V gave up 1 base and J gave up 7 bases, with 15 bases separating them. CDR3 sequence: CASSLLGAPSNEQFF. CDR3 DNA sequence: TGTGCCAGCAGCTTGCTCGGGGCCCCCTCTAATGAGCAGTTCTTC. Looking up the rest from reference TRBV5-8 and TRBJ2-1 gives the full variable domain: EAGVTQSPTHLIKTRGQQATLRCSPISGHTSVYWYQQALGLGLQFLLWYDEGEERNRGNFPPRFSGRQFPNYSSELNVNALELEDSALYLCASSLLGAPSNEQFFGPGTRLTVL.

The J gene is TRBJ1-4, the V gene TRBV10-2, with TRBD1 matching 7 bases. Germline assignment: CDR1 WSHSY and CDR2 SAAADI. V trimming: 2 bases; J trimming: 4 bases; junction bases outside the gene matches: 4. The CDR3 sequence is 15 residues long. The CDR3 is CASSETGVYNEKLFF. CDR3 nucleotide sequence: TGCGCCAGCAGTGAGACAGGGGTTTATAATGAAAAACTGTTTTTT.

The rearrangement joins TRBV28 to TRBJ1-3, with 8 bases that match TRBD1. J was trimmed by 2 bases and V by 5 bases; bases with no gene match: 8. The length of the CDR3 is 16 residues. CDR1 MDHEN and CDR2 SYDVKM come from the germline V gene. CDR3 sequence (DNA): TGTGCCAGCAGTGTAAACCAGGGGGCTGCTGGAAACACCATATATTTT. Translated, it gives CASSVNQGAAGNTIYF.

V and J are TRBV19 and TRBJ2-1, with D possibly TRBD1 on 5 matching bases. Looked up from germline, CDR1 is LNHDA and CDR2 is SQIVND (reference sequence). The V end was cut by 5 bases, the J end by 0 bases, with 11 bases between. The CDR3 has 15 residues. The CDR3: CASSVGQYSYNEQFF. For the CDR3, the DNA is TGTGCCAGTAGTGTAGGACAATACTCCTACAATGAGCAGTTCTTC.

This clone has only a few counts. V usage is TRBV5-1 and J usage is TRBJ1-2; no firm D call. Per the germline V gene, CDR1 is SGHRS and CDR2 is YFSETQ. V lost 4 bases to trimming and J lost 8 bases, with 15 bases between them. This CDR3 is 13 amino acids long. The CDR3 nucleotides read TGCGCCAGCAGCCCGGACGGCCTTGGGGGCTACACCTTC. Its translation is CASSPDGLGGYTF.

This clone came up a few times. CDR3 sequence: CASKREDNSPLHF. In DNA, the CDR3 is TGTGCCAGCAAAAGAGAGGATAATTCACCCCTCCACTTT. The rearrangement links TRBV6-5 to TRBJ1-6, with D unresolved. The germline V gene encodes CDR1 MNHEY and CDR2 SVGAGI. The V end was cut by 7 bases, the J end by 5 bases, with 9 bases between. This CDR3 comprises 13 residues.

The chain carries TRBV9 and TRBJ2-1; 7 nucleotides align to TRBD1. The CDR3 has 15 amino acids. The junction had 8 bases not matched to a gene; V was cut back by 0 bases and J by 8 bases. Germline CDR1 is SGDLS and CDR2 is YYNGEE. CDR3 amino acids: CASSVGVEGAYEQFF. CDR3 DNA: TGTGCCAGCAGCGTAGGTGTAGAGGGGGCCTATGAGCAGTTCTTC.

The chain has TRBV6-5 and TRBJ1-1; 10 bases are shared with TRBD1. CDR3 length: 15 amino acids. Germline V lookup: CDR1 MNHEY, CDR2 SVGAGI. The junction had 9 bases not matched to a gene; V was cut back by 5 bases and J by 6 bases. The CDR3 DNA follows: TGTGCCAGCAGTCACCCCCGGGACAGGGGATCTGAAGCTTTCTTT. Its translation is CASSHPRDRGSEAFF.

V and J are TRBV5-1 and TRBJ2-7, with 10 bases that match TRBD1. Looked up from germline, CDR1 is SGHRS and CDR2 is YFSETQ. With 4 bases clipped from V and 3 bases from J, the junction kept 7 bases outside the gene matches. The CDR3 covers 15 residues. The CDR3 loop is CASSETGTGVYEQYF. CDR3 in DNA: TGCGCCAGCAGCGAGACCGGGACAGGGGTCTACGAGCAGTACTTC. Drawing the rest from reference TRBV5-1 and TRBJ2-7, the complete variable domain is KAGVTQTPRYLIKTRGQQVTLSCSPISGHRSVSWYQQTPGQGLQFLFEYFSETQRNKGNFPGRFSGRQFSNSRSEMNVSTLELGDSALYLCASSETGTGVYEQYFGPGTRLTVT.

The chain combines TRBV6-4 with TRBJ1-6, with 7 bases lining up with TRBD1. CDR3 length: 14 residues. Germline assignment: CDR1 MRHNA and CDR2 SNTAGT. V lost 9 bases to trimming and J lost 9 bases; unmatched junction nucleotides: 11. This CDR3 is CARRNRGSISPLHF. The CDR3 region has the DNA TGTGCCAGGCGGAACAGGGGATCTATTTCACCCCTCCACTTT.

In its sample, this clone was seen once. The gene calls are TRBV11-2 and TRBJ2-2, with D perhaps TRBD1 or TRBD2 (5 bases each). This CDR3 has 16 amino acids. Per germline, CDR1 SGHAT and CDR2 FQNNGV. Trimming shortened V by 5 bases and J by 5 bases, and 18 bases separated the two germline ends. The CDR3 sequence: CASSRPPGPGTGELFF. The CDR3 DNA sequence: TGTGCCAGCAGCCGCCCCCCGGGACCGGGAACCGGGGAGCTGTTTTTT.

This chain links TRBV19 with TRBJ2-2, with 7 bases matching TRBD2. With V trimmed by 6 bases and J by 4 bases, 5 bases remained unmatched. CDR1 and CDR2 from the germline V gene are LNHDA and SQIVND (reference sequence). The CDR3 has 14 amino acids. CDR3: CASRSGGPTGELFF. The CDR3 DNA follows: TGTGCCAGTAGGTCGGGGGGTCCCACCGGGGAGCTGTTTTTT.

This chain links TRBV5-5 with TRBJ2-3, with 8 positions matching TRBD2. The CDR3 totals 16 residues. V dropped 3 bases and J dropped 5; count of bases not matched to a gene: 11. The germline CDR1 and CDR2 sequences are SGHKS and YYEKEE (reference sequence). CDR3 DNA: TGTGCCAGCAGCTCCCTCCGGGGGGGGCCGGGAGATACGCAGTATTTT. Translation gives CASSSLRGGPGDTQYF.

The chain is built from TRBV3-1 (or the pseudogene TRBV3-2) and TRBJ1-3; D not resolved. The CDR3 loop spans 16 amino acids. Trimming took 0 bases from V and 5 from J, leaving 14 bases between them. CDR1 LGHDT and CDR2 YNNKEL come from the germline V gene (reference sequence). The DNA of the CDR3 is TGTGCCAGCAGCCAAGAAAGGGTGGGGTTCCGAAACACCATATATTTT. Encoded protein: CASSQERVGFRNTIYF.

The genes are TRBV3-1 (or the pseudogene TRBV3-2) and TRBJ2-7; 8 nucleotides agree with TRBD2. The V and J ends lost 1 base and 6 bases, in that order; junction bases with no gene match: 8. The CDR3 spans 15 residues. Germline CDR1 reads LGHDT; CDR2 reads YNNKEL (reference sequence). CDR3 DNA: TGTGCCAGCAGCCAAGCTCCGGGGGGGCCCACCGAGCAGTACTTC. Translating it yields CASSQAPGGPTEQYF.

V and J are TRBV2 and TRBJ2-3; 11 bases line up with TRBD2. Losses at the gene ends were 4 bases for V and 1 base for J; bases not matched to a gene: 1. CDR1 is SNHLY, CDR2 FYNNEI, per germline. The CDR3 extends over 15 amino acids. The CDR3 protein is CASSGLAGRTDTQYF. The CDR3 nucleotides read TGTGCCAGCAGTGGACTAGCGGGGCGCACAGATACGCAGTATTTT.

The chain combines TRBV7-2 with TRBJ1-6, with D perhaps TRBD1 (5 bases). CDR1 is SGHTA, CDR2 FQGNSA, per germline. The CDR3 covers 14 residues. Trimming removed 1 base from V and 7 bases from J, with 8 bases in between. Here the CDR3 DNA reads TGTGCCAGCAGCTTAGATTCAGGGAATTCACCCCTCCACTTT. Translating it yields CASSLDSGNSPLHF. Looking up the rest from reference TRBV7-2 and TRBJ1-6 gives the full variable domain: GAGVSQSPSNKVTEKGKDVELRCDPISGHTALYWYRQSLGQGLEFLIYFQGNSAPDKSGLPSDRFSAERTGGSVSTLTIQRTQQEDSAVYLCASSLDSGNSPLHFGNGTRLTVT.

The chain employs TRBV6-5 and TRBJ2-7; D call uncertain. The CDR3 is 13 residues long. Germline V gene lookup returns CDR1 MNHEY and CDR2 SVGAGI. The ends were cut back, 2 bases at V and 6 bases at J, with 11 bases in the middle. The CDR3, as DNA: TGTGCCAGCAGTTACGTGGCAGACCGCGAGCAGTACTTC. Residues: CASSYVADREQYF.

V usage is TRBV2 and J usage is TRBJ2-7; D uncertain. The CDR3 runs 13 residues. Trimming cost V 5 bases and J 2 bases, with 10 bases left between them. The germline CDR1 and CDR2 sequences are SNHLY and FYNNEI. The CDR3 DNA reads as TGTGCCAGCAGTCAGGAAGGAACCTACGAGCAGTACTTC. This codes for CASSQEGTYEQYF.

The chain links TRBV6-6 to TRBJ2-7; D may correspond to TRBD1 or TRBD2 (5 bases each). Germline V gene sequence: CDR1 MNHNY, CDR2 SVGAGI (reference sequence). Trimming shortened V by 7 bases and J by 2 bases, and 15 bases separated the two germline ends. The CDR3 is 14 amino acids. CDR3 sequence: CASTLGTGTYEQYF. The CDR3 DNA reads TGTGCCAGCACCCTCGGGACGGGAACCTACGAGCAGTACTTC.

The chain uses TRBV7-8 and TRBJ1-3, with D uncertain. Germline CDR1 reads SGHVS; CDR2 reads FQNEAQ. V was cut by 5 bases and J by 0 bases, with 14 bases left in between. The CDR3 runs to 16 residues. The CDR3 reads CASSERAGISGNTIYF. CDR3 in DNA: TGTGCCAGCAGCGAAAGGGCGGGGATCTCTGGAAACACCATATATTTT.

This chain joins TRBV5-1 and TRBJ1-1; no clear D. The CDR3 runs to 14 residues. V lost 4 bases to trimming and J lost 1 base, with 11 bases between them. The germline gives CDR1 SGHRS, CDR2 YFSETQ. The CDR3 is CASSRGGSNTEAFF. CDR3 DNA: TGCGCCAGCAGCCGGGGAGGGTCGAACACTGAAGCTTTCTTT.

The chain carries TRBV12-3 or TRBV12-4 and TRBJ1-5; D gene ambiguous. This CDR3 has 13 amino acids. V was shortened by 1 base and J by 5 bases, with 6 bases between the two germline ends. The DNA of the CDR3 is TGTGCCAGCAGTTTAGGGGGTTATCAGCCCCAGCATTTT. It is translated as CASSLGGYQPQHF.